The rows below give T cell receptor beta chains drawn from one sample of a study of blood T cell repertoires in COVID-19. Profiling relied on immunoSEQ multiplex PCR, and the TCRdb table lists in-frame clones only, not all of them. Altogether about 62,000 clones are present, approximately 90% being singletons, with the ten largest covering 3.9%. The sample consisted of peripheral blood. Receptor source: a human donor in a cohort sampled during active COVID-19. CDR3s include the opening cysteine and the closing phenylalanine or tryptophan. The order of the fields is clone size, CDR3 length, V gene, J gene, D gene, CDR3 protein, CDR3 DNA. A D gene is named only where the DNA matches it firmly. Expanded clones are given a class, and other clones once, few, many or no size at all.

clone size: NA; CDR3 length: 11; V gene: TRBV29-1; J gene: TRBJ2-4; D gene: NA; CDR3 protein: CSVAAQNIQYF; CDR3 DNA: TGCAGCGTGGCCGCCCAAAACATTCAGTACTTC
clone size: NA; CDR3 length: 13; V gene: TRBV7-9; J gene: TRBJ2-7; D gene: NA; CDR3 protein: CASSRPGAYEQYF; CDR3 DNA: TGTGCCAGCAGCCGACCCGGAGCCTACGAGCAGTACTTC
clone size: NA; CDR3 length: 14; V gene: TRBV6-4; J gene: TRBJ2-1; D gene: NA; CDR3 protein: CASSEMGNYNEQFF; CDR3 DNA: TGTGCCAGCAGTGAAATGGGCAACTACAATGAGCAGTTCTTC
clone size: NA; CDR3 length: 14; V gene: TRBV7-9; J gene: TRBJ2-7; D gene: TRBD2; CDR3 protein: CASSPTLAGNEQYF; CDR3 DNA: TGTGCCAGCAGCCCTACTCTAGCGGGGAACGAGCAGTACTTC
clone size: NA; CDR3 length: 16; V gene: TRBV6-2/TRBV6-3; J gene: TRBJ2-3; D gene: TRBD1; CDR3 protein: CASSYPGQGFPDTQYF; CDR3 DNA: TGTGCCAGCAGTTATCCGGGACAGGGTTTTCCAGATACGCAGTATTTT
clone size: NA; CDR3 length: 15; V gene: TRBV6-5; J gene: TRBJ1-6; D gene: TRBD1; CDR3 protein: CASRTDRGHNSPLHF; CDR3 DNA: TGTGCCAGCAGGACCGACAGGGGCCATAATTCACCCCTCCACTTT
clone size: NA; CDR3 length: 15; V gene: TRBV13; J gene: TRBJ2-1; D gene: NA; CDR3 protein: CASSHQGLSYNEQFF; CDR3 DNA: TGTGCCAGCAGCCACCAGGGCCTATCCTACAATGAGCAGTTCTTC
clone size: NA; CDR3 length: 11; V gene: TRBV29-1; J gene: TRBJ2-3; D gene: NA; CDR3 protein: CSVLGTDTQYF; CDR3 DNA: TGCAGCGTTTTAGGCACAGATACGCAGTATTTT
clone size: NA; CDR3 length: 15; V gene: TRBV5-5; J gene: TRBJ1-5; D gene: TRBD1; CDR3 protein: CASSFWTGGNQPQHF; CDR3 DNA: TGTGCCAGCAGCTTTTGGACAGGGGGGAATCAGCCCCAGCATTTT
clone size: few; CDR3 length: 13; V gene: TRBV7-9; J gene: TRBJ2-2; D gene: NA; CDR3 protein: CASAQRTFGELFF; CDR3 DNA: TGTGCCAGCGCCCAGCGGACCTTTGGGGAGCTGTTTTTT
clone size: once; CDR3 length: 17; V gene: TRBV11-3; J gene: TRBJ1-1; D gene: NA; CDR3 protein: CASSLDHMGRANTEAFF; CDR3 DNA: TGTGCCAGCAGCTTAGATCATATGGGCAGAGCGAACACTGAAGCTTTCTTT
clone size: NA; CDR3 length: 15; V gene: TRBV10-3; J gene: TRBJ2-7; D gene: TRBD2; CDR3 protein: CAISDPGTSVYEQYF; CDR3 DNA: TGTGCCATCAGTGATCCCGGGACTAGCGTATACGAGCAGTACTTC
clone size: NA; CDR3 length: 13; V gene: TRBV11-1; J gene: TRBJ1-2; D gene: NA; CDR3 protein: CASSFGSRVGYTF; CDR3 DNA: TGTGCCAGCAGCTTTGGTTCCAGGGTCGGCTACACCTTC
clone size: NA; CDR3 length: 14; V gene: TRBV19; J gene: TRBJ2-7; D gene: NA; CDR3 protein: CASSITGSSYEQYF; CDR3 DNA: TGTGCCAGTAGTATAACAGGCAGCTCCTACGAGCAGTACTTC
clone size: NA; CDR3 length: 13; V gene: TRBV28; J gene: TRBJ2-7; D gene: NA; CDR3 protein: CASSSPPRNIQYF; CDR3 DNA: TGTGCCAGCAGTTCCCCCCCGAGGAACATACAGTACTTC
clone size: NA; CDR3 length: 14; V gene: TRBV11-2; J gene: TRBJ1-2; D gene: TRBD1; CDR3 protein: CASSLDQGDYGYTF; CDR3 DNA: TGTGCCAGCAGCTTAGACCAGGGGGACTATGGCTACACCTTC
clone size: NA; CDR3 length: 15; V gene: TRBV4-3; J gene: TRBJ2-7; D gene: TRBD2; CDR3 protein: CASSQGSGRFTEQYF; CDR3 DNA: TGCGCCAGCAGCCAAGGTAGCGGGAGATTCACCGAGCAGTACTTC
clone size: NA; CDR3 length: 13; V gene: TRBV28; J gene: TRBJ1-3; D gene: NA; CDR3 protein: CASSISSGNTIYF; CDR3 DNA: TGTGCCAGCAGTATTAGTTCTGGAAACACCATATATTTT
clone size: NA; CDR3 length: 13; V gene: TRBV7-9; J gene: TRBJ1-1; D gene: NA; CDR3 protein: CASSLDRNTEAFF; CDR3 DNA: TGTGCCAGCAGCTTGGACAGGAACACTGAAGCTTTCTTT
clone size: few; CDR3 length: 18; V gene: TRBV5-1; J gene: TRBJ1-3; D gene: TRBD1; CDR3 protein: CASSYLPGQVDSGNTIYF; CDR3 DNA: TGCGCCAGCAGCTACCTACCGGGACAGGTAGACTCTGGAAACACCATATATTTT
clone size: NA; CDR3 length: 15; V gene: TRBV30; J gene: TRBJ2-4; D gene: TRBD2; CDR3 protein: CACSGTSGYKNIQYF; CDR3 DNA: TGTGCCTGCTCCGGGACTAGCGGATACAAAAACATTCAGTACTTC
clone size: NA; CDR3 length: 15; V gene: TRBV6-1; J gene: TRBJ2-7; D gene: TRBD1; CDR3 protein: CASSEPPGQPYEQYF; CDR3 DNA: TGTGCCAGCAGTGAACCCCCGGGACAGCCCTACGAGCAGTACTTC
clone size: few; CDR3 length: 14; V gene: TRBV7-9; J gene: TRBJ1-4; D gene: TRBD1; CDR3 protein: CASSFTGGNEKLFF; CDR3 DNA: TGTGCCAGCAGCTTTACAGGGGGAAATGAAAAACTGTTTTTT
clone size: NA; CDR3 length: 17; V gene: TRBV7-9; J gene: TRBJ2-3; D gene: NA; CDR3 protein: CASSLVGTSVYTDTQYF; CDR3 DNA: TGTGCCAGCAGCCTCGTCGGGACTTCAGTATACACAGATACGCAGTATTTT
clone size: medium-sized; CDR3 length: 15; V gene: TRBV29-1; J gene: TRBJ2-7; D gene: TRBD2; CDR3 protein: CSVDLGLDGSYEQYF; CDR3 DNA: TGCAGCGTTGACTTAGGACTAGATGGCTCCTACGAGCAGTACTTC
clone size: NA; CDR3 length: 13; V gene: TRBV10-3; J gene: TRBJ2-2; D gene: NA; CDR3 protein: CAISEQLERELFF; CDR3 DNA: TGTGCCATCAGTGAACAGCTTGAACGGGAGCTGTTTTTT
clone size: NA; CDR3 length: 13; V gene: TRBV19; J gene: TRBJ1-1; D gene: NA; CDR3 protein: CASSISSNTEAFF; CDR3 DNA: TGTGCCAGTAGTATCTCCAGTAACACTGAAGCTTTCTTT
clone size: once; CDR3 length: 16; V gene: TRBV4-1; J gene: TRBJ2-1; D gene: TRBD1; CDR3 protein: CASSQDSDRGYNEQFF; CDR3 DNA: TGCGCCAGCAGCCAAGATTCTGACAGGGGTTACAATGAGCAGTTCTTC
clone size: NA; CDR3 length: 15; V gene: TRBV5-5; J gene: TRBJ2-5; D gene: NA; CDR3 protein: CASSLEGVGSETQYF; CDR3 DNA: TGTGCCAGCAGCTTGGAAGGGGTCGGCTCAGAGACCCAGTACTTC
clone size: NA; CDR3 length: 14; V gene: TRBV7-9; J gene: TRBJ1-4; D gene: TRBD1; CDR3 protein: CASSPTTGVGKLFF; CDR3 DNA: TGTGCCAGCAGCCCCACGACAGGGGTAGGAAAACTGTTTTTT
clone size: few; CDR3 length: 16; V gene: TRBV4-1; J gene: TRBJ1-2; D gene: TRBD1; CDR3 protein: CASSQIGQGRRYGYTF; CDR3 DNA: TGCGCCAGCAGCCAGATAGGACAGGGTAGAAGGTATGGCTACACCTTC
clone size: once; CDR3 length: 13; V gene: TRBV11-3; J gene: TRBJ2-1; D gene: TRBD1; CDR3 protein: CASSKTQGYEQFF; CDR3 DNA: TGTGCCAGCAGTAAAACACAGGGGTATGAGCAGTTCTTC
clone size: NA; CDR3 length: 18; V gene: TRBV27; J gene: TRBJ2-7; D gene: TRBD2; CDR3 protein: CASSPATGLAGKVYEQYF; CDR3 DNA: TGTGCCAGCAGTCCCGCCACCGGACTAGCGGGAAAGGTCTACGAGCAGTACTTC
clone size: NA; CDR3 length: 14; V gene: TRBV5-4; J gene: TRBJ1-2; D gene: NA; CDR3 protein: CASSSLAGKGGYTF; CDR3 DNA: TGTGCCAGCAGCTCTCTGGCGGGCAAAGGTGGCTACACCTTC
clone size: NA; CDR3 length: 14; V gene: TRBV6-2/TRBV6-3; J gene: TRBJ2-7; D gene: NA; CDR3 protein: CASSPPREDYEQYF; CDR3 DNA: TGTGCCAGCAGCCCCCCTAGAGAAGATTACGAGCAGTACTTC
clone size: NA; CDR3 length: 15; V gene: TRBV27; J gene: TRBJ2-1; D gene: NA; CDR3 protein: CASSLSGGGEYGQFF; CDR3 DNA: TGTGCCAGCAGTTTATCGGGCGGAGGGGAATACGGGCAGTTCTTC
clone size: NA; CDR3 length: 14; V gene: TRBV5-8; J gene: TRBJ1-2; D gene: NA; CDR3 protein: CASSPERGYYGYTF; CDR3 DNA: TGTGCCAGCAGCCCGGAAAGGGGGTACTATGGCTACACCTTC
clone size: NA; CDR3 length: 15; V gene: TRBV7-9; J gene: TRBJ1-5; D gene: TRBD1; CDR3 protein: CASSPGTGETQPQHF; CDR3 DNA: TGTGCCAGCAGCCCCGGGACAGGGGAGACTCAGCCCCAGCATTTT
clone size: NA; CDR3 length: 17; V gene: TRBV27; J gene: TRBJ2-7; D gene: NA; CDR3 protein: CASSLSRLRAESYEQYF; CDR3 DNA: TGTGCCAGCAGTTTATCCCGTTTACGAGCGGAGTCCTACGAGCAGTACTTC
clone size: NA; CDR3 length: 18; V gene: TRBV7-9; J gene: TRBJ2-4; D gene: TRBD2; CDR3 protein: CASSLVPLAGVAFDIQYF; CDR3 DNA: TGTGCCAGCAGCTTAGTCCCTCTAGCGGGAGTCGCGTTCGACATTCAGTACTTC
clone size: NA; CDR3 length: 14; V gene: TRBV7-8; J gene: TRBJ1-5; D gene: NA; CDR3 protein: CASSLGAANQPQHF; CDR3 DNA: TGTGCCAGCAGCTTAGGGGCTGCTAATCAGCCCCAGCATTTT
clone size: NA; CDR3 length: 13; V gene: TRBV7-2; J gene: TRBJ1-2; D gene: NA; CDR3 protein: CASSLAQGLGYTF; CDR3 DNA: TGTGCCAGCAGCTTAGCCCAGGGGCTGGGCTACACCTTC
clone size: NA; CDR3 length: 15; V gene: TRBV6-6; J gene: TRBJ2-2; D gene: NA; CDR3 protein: CASSYSGGETGELFF; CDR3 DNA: TGTGCCAGCAGTTACTCAGGGGGGGAGACCGGGGAGCTGTTTTTT
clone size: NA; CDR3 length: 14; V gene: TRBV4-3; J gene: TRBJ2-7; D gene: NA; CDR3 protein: CASSHRTESYEQYF; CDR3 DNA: TGCGCCAGCAGCCACCGGACAGAGTCCTACGAGCAGTACTTC
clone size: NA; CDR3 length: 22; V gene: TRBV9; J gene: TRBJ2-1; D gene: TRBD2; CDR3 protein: CASSPRDRTSGALGISYNEQFF; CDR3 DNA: TGTGCCAGCAGCCCCCGGGATAGAACTAGCGGGGCCCTGGGAATTTCCTACAATGAGCAGTTCTTC
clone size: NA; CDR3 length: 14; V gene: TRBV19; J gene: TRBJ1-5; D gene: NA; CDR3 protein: CASSIGGTYQPQHF; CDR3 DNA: TGTGCCAGTAGTATTGGGGGGACGTATCAGCCCCAGCATTTT
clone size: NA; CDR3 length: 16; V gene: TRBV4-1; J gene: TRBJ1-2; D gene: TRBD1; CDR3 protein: CASSQALDRGNYGYTF; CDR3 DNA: TGCGCCAGCAGCCAAGCCCTCGACAGGGGCAACTATGGCTACACCTTC
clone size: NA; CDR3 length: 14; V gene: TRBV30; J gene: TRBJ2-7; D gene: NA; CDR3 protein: CAWSVLAGGYEQYF; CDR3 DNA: TGTGCCTGGAGTGTACTCGCGGGTGGCTACGAGCAGTACTTC
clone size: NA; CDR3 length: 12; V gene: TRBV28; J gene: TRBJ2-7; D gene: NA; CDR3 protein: CASSLGPSEQYF; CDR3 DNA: TGTGCCAGCAGTCTTGGGCCATCCGAGCAGTACTTC
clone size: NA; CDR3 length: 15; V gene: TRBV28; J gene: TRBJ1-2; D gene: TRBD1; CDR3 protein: CASSPPTGAVYGYTF; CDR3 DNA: TGTGCCAGCAGTCCCCCGACAGGGGCAGTCTATGGCTACACCTTC
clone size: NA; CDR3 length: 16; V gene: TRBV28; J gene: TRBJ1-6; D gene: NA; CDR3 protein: CASSSSTQGYNSPLHF; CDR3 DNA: TGTGCCAGCAGTTCATCGACCCAGGGTTATAATTCACCCCTCCACTTT
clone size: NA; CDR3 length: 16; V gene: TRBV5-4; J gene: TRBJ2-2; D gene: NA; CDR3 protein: CASSFRRITNTGELFF; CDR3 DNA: TGTGCCAGCAGCTTCCGGAGGATAACGAACACCGGGGAGCTGTTTTTT
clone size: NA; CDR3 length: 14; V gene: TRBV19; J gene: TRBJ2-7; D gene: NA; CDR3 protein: CATTKGQFPYEQYF; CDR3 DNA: TGTGCCACCACAAAAGGACAATTCCCCTACGAGCAGTACTTC
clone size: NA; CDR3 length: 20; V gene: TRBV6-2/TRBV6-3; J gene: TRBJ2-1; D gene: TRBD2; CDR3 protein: CASSYSWGTWGLVSYNEQFF; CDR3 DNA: TGTGCCAGCAGTTATTCGTGGGGGACCTGGGGACTAGTCTCCTACAATGAGCAGTTCTTC
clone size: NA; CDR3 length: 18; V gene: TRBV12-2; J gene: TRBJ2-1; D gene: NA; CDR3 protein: CASLVPALNRVSYNEQFF; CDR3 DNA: TGTGCAAGTCTAGTTCCAGCACTTAACAGGGTGTCCTACAATGAGCAGTTCTTC
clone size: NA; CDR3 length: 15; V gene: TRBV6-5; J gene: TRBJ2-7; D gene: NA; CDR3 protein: CASSYSTGPSYEQYF; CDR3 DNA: TGTGCCAGCAGTTACTCGACAGGTCCCTCCTACGAGCAGTACTTC
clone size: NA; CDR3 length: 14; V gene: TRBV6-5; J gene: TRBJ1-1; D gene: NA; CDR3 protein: CASSYSGSNTEAFF; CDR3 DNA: TGTGCCAGCAGTTACTCGGGCAGCAACACTGAAGCTTTCTTT
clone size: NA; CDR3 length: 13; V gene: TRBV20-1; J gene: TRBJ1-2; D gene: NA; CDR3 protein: CSASNRESYGYTF; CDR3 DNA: TGCAGTGCTAGTAACAGGGAAAGCTATGGCTACACCTTC
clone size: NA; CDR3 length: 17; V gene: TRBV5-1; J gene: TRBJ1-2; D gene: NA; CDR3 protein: CASSLSLRDGPRDGYTF; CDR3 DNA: TGCGCCAGCAGTCTGTCTTTGCGGGACGGTCCCCGGGACGGCTACACCTTC